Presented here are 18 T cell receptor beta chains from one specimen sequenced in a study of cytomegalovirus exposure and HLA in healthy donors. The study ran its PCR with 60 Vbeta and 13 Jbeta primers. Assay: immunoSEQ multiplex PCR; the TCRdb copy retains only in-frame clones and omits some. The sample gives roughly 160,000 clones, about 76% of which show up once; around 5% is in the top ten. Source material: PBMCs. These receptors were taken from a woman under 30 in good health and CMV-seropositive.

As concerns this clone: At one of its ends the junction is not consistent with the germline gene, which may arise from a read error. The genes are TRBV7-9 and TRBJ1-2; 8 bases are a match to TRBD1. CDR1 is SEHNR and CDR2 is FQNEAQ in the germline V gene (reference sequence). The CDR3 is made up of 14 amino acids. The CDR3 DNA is TGTTCCAGCAGCTCCGAGGGACAGGTCCATGGCTACACCTTC. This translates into CSSSSEGQVHGYTF. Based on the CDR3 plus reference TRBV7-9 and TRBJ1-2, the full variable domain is DTGVSQNPRHKITKRGQNVTFRCDPISEHNRLYWYRQTLGQGPEFLTYFQNEAQLEKSRLLSDRFSAERPKGSFSTLEIQRTEQGDSAMYLCSSSSEGQVHGYTFGSGTRLTVV.

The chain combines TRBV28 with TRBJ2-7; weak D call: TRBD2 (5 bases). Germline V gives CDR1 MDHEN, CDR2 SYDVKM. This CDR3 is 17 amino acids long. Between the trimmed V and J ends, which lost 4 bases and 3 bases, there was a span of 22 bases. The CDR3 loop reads CASSSLDPRPGGYEQYF. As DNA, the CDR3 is TGTGCCAGCAGTTCTCTTGACCCCCGCCCAGGAGGCTACGAGCAGTACTTC.

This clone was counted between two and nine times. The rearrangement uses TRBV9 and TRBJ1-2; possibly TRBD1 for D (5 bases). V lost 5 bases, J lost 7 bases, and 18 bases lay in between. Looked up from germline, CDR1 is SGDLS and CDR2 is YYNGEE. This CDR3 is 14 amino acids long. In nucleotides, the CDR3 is TGTGCCAGCAGTGCACCGGGGGAGCGAGGTGGCTACACCTTC. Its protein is CASSAPGERGGYTF.

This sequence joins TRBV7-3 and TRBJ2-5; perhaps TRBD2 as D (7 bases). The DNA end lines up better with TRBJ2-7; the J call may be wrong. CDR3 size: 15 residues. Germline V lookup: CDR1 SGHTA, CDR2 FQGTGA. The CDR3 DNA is TGTGCCAGCAGCTTAGGGGGGGCCAGCCCCTACGAGCAGTACTTC. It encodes CASSLGGASPYEQYF.

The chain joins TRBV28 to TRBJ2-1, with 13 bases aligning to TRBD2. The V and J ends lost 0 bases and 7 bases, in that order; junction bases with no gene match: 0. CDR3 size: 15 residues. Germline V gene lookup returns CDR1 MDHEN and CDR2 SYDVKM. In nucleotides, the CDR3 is TGTGCCAGCAGTTTATGGACTAGCGGGGGGAATGAGCAGTTCTTC. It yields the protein CASSLWTSGGNEQFF.

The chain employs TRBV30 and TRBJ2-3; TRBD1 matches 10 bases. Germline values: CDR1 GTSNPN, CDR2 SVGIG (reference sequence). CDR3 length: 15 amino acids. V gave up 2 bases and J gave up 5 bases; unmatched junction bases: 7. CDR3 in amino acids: CAWSTGTGVLDTQYF. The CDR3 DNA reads TGTGCCTGGAGTACCGGGACAGGGGTTTTAGATACGCAGTATTTT.

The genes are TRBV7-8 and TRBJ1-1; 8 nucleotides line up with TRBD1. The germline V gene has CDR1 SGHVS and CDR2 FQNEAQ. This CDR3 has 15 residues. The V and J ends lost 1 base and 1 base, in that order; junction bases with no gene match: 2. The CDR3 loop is CASSLETGGNTEAFF. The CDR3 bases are TGTGCCAGCAGCTTAGAAACAGGGGGGAACACTGAAGCTTTCTTT.

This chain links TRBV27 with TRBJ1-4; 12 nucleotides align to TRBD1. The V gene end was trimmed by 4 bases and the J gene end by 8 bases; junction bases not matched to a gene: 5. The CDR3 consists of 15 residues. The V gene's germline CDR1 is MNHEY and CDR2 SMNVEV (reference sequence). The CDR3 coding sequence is TGTGCCAGCAGTTCCAGGGACAGGGGGCTGGAAAAACTGTTTTTT. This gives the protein CASSSRDRGLEKLFF.

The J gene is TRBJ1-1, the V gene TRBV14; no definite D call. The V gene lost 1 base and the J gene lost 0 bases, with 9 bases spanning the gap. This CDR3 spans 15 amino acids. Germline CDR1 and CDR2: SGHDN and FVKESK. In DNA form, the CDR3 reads TGTGCCAGCAGCCAAGGAACTGACATGAACACTGAAGCTTTCTTT. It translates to CASSQGTDMNTEAFF.

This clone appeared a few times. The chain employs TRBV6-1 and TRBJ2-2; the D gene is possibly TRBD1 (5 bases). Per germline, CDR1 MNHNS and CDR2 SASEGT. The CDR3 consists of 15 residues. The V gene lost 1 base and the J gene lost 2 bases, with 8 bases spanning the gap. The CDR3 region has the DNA TGTGCCAGCAGTGAAGAAGGGGAAAACACCGGGGAGCTGTTTTTT. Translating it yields CASSEEGENTGELFF.

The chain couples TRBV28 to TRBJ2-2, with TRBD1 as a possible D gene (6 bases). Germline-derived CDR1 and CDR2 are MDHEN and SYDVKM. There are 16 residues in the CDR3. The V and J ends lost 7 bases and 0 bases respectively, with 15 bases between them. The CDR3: CASIPDQGSNTGELFF. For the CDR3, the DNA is TGTGCCAGCATCCCGGACCAGGGGTCGAACACCGGGGAGCTGTTTTTT.

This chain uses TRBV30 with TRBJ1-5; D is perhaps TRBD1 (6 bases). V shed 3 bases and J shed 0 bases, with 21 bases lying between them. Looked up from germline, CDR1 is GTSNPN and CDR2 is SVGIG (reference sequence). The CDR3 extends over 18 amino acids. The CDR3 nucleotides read TGTGCCTGGAGCTGGCAGGGGCATCTTGGGGATAGCAATCAGCCCCAGCATTTT. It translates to CAWSWQGHLGDSNQPQHF.

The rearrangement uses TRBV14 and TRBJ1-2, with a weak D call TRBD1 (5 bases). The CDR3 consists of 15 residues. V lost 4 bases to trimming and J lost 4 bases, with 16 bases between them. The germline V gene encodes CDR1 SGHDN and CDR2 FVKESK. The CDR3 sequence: CASSPLGGGRYGYTF. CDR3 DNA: TGTGCCAGCAGCCCACTCGGGGGAGGCCGCTATGGCTACACCTTC.

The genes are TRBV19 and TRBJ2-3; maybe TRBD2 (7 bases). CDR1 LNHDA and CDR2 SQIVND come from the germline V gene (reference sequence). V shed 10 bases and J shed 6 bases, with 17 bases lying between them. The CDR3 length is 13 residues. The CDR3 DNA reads TGTGCCACCAACCGGGGGGCCGGGGATACGCAGTATTTT. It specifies CATNRGAGDTQYF.

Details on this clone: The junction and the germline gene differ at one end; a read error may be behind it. The CDR3, as DNA: TGTGCCAGCAGCATAGCGGGCCGGTCAGATACGCAGTATTTT. It is translated as CASSIAGRSDTQYF. This chain uses TRBV7-2 with TRBJ2-3; TRBD2 agrees at 7 bases. Germline CDR1 SGHTA, CDR2 FQGNSA. This CDR3 has 14 amino acids. Filled out from reference TRBV7-2 and TRBJ2-3, the complete variable domain reads GAGVSQSPSNKVTEKGKDVELRCDPISGHTALYWYRQSLGQGLEFLIYFQGNSAPDKSGLPSDRFSAERTGGSVSTLTIQRTQQEDSAVYLCASSIAGRSDTQYFGPGTRLTVL.

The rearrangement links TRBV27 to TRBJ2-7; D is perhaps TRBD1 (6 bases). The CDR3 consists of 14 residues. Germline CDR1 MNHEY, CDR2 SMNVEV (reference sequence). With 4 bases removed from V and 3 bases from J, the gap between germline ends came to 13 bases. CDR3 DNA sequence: TGTGCCAGCAGTTCCCGGGACACCTACTACGAGCAGTACTTC. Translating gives CASSSRDTYYEQYF.

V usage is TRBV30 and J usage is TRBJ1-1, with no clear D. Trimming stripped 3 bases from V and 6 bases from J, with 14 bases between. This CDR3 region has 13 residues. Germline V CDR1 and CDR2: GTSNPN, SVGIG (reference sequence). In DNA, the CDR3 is TGTGCCTGGAGCGCCGGAGTAAGGTCTGAAGCTTTCTTT. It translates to CAWSAGVRSEAFF.

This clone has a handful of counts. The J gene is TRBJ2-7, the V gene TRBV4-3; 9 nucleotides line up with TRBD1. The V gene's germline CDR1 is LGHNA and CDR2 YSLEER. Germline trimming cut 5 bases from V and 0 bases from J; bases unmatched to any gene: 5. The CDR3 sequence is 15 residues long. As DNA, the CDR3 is TGCGCCAGCAGCTTTACAGGGGGCTCCTCCTACGAGCAGTACTTC. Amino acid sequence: CASSFTGGSSYEQYF.